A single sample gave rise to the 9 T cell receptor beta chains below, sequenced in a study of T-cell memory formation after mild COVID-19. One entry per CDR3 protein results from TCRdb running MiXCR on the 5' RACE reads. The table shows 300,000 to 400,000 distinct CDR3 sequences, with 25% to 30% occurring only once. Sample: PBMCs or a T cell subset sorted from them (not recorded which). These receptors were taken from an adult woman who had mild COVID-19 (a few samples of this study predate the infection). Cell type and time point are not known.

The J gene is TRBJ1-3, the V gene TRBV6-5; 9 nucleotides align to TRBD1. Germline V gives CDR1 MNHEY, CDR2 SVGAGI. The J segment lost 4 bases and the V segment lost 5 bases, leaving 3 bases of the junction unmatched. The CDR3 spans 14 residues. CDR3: CASSTDRGGNTIYF. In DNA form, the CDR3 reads TGTGCCAGCAGTACGGACAGGGGAGGAAACACCATATATTTT.

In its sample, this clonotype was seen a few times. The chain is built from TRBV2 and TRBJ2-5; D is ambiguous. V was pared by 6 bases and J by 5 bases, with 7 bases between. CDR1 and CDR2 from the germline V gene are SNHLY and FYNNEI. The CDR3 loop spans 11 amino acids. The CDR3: CASRGMETQYF. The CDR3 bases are TGTGCCAGCAGGGGGATGGAGACCCAGTACTTC.

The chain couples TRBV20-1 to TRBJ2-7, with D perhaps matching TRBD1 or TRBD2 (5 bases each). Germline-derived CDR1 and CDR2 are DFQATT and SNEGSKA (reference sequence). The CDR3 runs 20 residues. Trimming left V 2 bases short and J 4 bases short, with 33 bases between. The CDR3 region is CSARTSRGSTAGSFLYEQYF. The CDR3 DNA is TGCAGTGCTAGAACGTCCCGGGGAAGTACGGCAGGGAGTTTTTTATACGAGCAGTACTTC.

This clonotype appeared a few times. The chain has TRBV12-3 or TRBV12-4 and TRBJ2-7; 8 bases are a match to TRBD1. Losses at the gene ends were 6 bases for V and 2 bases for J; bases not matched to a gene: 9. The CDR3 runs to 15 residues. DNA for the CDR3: TGTGCCAGCAGCTCCCAGGGGGCCGGGCCCTACGAGCAGTACTTC. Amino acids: CASSSQGAGPYEQYF.

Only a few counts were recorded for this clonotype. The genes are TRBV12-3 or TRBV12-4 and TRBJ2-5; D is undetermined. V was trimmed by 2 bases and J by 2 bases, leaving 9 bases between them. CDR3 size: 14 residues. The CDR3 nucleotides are TGTGCCAGCAGTTTATTCGGAGCTCAAGAGACCCAGTACTTC. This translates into CASSLFGAQETQYF.

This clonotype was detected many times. CDR3 in amino acids: CATSDVGHTDTQYF. DNA for the CDR3: TGTGCCACCAGTGATGTCGGGCACACAGATACGCAGTATTTT. V and J are TRBV24-1 and TRBJ2-3; D is uncertain. Deletions cut 3 bases from V and 2 bases from J, with 8 bases between. This CDR3 is built from 14 residues. The germline CDR1 and CDR2 sequences are KGHDR and SFDVKD.

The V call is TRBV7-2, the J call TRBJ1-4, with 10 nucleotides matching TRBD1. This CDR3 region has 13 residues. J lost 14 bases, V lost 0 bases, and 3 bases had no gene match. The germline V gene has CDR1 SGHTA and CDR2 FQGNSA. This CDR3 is CASSLAETGGLFF. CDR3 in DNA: TGTGCCAGCAGCTTAGCGGAGACAGGGGGCCTGTTTTTT.

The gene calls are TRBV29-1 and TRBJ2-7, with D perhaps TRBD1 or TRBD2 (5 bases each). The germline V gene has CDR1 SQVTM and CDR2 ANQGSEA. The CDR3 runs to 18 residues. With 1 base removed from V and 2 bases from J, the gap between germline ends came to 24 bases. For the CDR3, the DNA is TGCAGCGTTGAAGGAGGTGCTTCGGTGAGGGGACCCCCCTACGAGCAGTACTTC. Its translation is CSVEGGASVRGPPYEQYF.

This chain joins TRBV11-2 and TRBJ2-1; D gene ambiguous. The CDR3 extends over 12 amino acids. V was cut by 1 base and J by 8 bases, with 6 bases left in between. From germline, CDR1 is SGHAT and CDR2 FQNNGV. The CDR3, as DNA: TGTGCCAGCAGCTTAGGAAATGATGAGCAGTTCTTC. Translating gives CASSLGNDEQFF.